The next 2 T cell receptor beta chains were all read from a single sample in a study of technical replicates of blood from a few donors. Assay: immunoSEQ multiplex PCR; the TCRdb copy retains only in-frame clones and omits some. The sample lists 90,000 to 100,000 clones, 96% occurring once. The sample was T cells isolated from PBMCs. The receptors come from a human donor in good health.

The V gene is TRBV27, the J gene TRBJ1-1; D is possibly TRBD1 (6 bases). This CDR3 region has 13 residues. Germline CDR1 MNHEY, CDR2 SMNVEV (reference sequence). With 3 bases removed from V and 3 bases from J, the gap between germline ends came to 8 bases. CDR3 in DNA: TGTGCCAGCAGTTTCTCAGGGGACACTGAAGCTTTCTTT. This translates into CASSFSGDTEAFF.

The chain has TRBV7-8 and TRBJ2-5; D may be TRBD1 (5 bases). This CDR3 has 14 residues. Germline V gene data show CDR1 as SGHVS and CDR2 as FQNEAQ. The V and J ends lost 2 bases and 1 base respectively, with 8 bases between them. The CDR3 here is CASSLQGSQETQYF. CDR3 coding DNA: TGTGCCAGCAGCTTACAGGGATCCCAAGAGACCCAGTACTTC.